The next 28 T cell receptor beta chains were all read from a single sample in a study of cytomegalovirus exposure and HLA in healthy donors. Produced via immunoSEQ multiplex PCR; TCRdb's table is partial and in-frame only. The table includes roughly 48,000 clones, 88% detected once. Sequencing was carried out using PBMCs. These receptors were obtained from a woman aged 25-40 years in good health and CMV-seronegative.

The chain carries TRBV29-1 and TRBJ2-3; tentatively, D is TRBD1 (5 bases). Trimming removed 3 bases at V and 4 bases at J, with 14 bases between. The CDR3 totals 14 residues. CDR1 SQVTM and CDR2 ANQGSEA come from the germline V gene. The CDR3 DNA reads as TGCAGCGTTGATCTAAGGGGCAAGTCAGATACGCAGTATTTT. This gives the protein CSVDLRGKSDTQYF.

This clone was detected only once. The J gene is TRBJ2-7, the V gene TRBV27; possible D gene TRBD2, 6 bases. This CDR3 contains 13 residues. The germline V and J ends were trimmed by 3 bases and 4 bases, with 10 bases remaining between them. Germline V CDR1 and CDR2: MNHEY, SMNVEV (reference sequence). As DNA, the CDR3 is TGTGCCAGCAGTTTTGGCAGCGGGTACGAGCAGTACTTC. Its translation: CASSFGSGYEQYF.

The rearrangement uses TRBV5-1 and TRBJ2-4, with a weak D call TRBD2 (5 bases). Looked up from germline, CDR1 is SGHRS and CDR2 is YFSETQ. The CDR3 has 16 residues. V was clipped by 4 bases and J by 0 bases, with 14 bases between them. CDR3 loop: CASSRTSGSAKNIQYF. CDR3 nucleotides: TGCGCCAGCAGCCGCACTAGTGGATCAGCCAAAAACATTCAGTACTTC.

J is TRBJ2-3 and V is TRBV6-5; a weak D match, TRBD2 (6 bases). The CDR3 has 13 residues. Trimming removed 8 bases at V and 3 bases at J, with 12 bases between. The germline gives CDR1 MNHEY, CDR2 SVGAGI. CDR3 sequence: CASGGVRTDTQYF. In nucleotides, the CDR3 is TGTGCCAGCGGAGGGGTGAGGACAGATACGCAGTATTTT.

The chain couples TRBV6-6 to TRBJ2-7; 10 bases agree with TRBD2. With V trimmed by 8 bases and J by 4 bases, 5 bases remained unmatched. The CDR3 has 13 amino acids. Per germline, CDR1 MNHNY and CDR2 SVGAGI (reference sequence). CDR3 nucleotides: TGTGCCAGCGGCGCTAGCGGGAGTTACGAGCAGTACTTC. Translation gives CASGASGSYEQYF.

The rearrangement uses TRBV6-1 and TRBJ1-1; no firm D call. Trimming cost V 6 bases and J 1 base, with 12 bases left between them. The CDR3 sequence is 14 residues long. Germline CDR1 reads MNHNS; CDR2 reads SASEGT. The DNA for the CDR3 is TGTGCCAGCAGACTAGAGGGCCCGAACACTGAAGCTTTCTTT. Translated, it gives CASRLEGPNTEAFF.

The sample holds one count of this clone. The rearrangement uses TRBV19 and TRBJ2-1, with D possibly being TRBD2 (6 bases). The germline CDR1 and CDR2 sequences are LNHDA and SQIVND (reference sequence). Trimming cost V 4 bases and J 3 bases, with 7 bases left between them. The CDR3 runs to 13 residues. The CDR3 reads CASSTSDYNEQFF. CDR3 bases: TGTGCCAGTAGTACTAGCGACTACAATGAGCAGTTCTTC.

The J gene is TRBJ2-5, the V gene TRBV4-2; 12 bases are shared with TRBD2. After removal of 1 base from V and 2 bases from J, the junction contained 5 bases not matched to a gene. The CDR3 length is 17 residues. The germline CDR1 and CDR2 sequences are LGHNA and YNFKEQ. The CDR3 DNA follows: TGTGCCAGCAGCCAAGCGCTAGCGGGAGGGGGTCAAGAGACCCAGTACTTC. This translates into CASSQALAGGGQETQYF.

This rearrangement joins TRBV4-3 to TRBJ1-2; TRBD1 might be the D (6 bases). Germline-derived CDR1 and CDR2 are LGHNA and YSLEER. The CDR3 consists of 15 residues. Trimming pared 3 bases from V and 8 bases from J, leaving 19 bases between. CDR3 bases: TGCGCCAGCAGCCAGGCATTGGGGGGGGCAGGGGGCTACACCTTC. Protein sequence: CASSQALGGAGGYTF.

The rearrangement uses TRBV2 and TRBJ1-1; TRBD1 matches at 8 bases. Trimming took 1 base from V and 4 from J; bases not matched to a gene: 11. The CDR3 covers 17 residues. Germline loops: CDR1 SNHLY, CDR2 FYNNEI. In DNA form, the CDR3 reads TGTGCCAGCAGTGAAGGGGGTCTGAGGGACAGGAGCACTGAAGCTTTCTTT. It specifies CASSEGGLRDRSTEAFF. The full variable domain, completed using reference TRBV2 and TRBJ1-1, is EPEVTQTPSHQVTQMGQEVILRCVPISNHLYFYWYRQILGQKVEFLVSFYNNEISEKSEIFDDQFSVERPDGSNFTLKIRSTKLEDSAMYFCASSEGGLRDRSTEAFFGQGTRLTVV.

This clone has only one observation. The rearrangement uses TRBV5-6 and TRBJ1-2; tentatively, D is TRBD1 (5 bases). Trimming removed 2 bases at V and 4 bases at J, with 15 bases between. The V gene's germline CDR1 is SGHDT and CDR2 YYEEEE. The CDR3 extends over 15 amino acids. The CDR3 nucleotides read TGTGCCAGCAGCTTTGCCAATGGGGCGACCTATGGCTACACCTTC. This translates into CASSFANGATYGYTF.

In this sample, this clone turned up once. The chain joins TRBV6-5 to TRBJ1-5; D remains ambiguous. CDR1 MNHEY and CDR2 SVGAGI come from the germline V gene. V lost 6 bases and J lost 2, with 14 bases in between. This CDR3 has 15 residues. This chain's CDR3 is CASSPQRPGNQPQHF. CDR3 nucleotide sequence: TGTGCCAGCAGCCCCCAACGTCCGGGCAATCAGCCCCAGCATTTT.

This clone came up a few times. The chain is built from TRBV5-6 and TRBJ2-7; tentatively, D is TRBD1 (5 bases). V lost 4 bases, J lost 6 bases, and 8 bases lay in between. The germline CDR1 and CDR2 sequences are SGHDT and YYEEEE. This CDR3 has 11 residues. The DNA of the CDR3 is TGTGCCAGCAGCACTGACAGCGAGCAGTACTTC. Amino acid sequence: CASSTDSEQYF.

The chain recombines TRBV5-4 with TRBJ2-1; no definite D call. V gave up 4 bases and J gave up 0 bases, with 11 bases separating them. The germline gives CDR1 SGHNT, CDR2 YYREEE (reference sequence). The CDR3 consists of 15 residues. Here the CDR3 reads CASSAEASSYNEQFF. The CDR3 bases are TGTGCCAGCAGCGCGGAAGCAAGCTCCTACAATGAGCAGTTCTTC.

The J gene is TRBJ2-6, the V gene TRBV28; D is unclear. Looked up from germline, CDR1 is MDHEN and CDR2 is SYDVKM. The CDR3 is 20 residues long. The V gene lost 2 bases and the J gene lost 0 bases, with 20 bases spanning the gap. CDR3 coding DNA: TGTGCCAGCAGTTTACCCCTTGGAGACCCACGGTACTCTGGGGCCAACGTCCTGACTTTC. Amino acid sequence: CASSLPLGDPRYSGANVLTF.

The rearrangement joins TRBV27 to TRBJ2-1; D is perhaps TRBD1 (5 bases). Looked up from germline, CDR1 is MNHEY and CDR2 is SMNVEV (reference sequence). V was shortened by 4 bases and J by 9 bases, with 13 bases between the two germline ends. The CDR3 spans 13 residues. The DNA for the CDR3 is TGTGCCAGCAGTTCCTCCATCCAGGGTGAGCAGTTCTTC. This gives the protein CASSSSIQGEQFF.

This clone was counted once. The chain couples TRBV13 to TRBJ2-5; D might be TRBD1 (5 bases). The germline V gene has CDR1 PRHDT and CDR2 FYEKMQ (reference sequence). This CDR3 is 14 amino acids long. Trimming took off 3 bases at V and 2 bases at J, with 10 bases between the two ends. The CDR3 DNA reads TGTGCCAGCAGCTTGCAGGGCTTACAAGAGACCCAGTACTTC. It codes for CASSLQGLQETQYF.

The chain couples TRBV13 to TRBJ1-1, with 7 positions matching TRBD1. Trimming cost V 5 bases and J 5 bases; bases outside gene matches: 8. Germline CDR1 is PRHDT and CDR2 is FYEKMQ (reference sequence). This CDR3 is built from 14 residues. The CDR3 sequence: CASSQDRFTTEAFF. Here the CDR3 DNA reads TGTGCCAGCAGCCAGGACAGGTTTACGACTGAAGCTTTCTTT.

This CDR3 reads CASSQKSVTEAFF. CDR3 DNA: TGTGCCAGCAGCCAAAAATCAGTCACTGAAGCTTTCTTT. The V call is TRBV7-9, the J call TRBJ1-1, with unresolved D. Deletions cut 5 bases from V and 4 bases from J, with 11 bases between. There are 13 residues in the CDR3. From germline, CDR1 is SEHNR and CDR2 FQNEAQ (reference sequence). The entire variable domain, with the rest obtained from reference TRBV7-9 and TRBJ1-1, is as follows: DTGVSQNPRHKITKRGQNVTFRCDPISEHNRLYWYRQTLGQGPEFLTYFQNEAQLEKSRLLSDRFSAERPKGSFSTLEIQRTEQGDSAMYLCASSQKSVTEAFFGQGTRLTVV.

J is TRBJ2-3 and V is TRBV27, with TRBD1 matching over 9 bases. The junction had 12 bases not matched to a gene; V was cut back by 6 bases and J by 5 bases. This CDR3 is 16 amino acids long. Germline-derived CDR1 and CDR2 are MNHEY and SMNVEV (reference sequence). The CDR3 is CASRYLQGAGVDTQYF. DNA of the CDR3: TGTGCCAGCAGATATTTACAGGGGGCCGGAGTAGATACGCAGTATTTT.

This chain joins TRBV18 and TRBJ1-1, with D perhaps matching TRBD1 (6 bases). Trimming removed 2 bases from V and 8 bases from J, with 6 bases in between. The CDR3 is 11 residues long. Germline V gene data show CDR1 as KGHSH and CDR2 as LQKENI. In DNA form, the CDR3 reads TGTGCCAGCTCACCAGACAGGGAAGCTTTCTTT. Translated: CASSPDREAFF.

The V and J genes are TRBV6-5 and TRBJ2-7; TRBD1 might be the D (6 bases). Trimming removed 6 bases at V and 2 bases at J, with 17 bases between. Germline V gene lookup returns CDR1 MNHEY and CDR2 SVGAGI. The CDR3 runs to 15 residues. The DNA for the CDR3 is TGTGCCAGCAGCCCCTTCACAGGGACCCCCTACGAGCAGTACTTC. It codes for CASSPFTGTPYEQYF.

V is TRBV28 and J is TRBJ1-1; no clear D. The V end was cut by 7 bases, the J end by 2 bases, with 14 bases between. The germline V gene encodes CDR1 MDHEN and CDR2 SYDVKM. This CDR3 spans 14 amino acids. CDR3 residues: CASTHWEGNTEAFF. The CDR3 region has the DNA TGTGCCAGCACCCATTGGGAGGGCAACACTGAAGCTTTCTTT.

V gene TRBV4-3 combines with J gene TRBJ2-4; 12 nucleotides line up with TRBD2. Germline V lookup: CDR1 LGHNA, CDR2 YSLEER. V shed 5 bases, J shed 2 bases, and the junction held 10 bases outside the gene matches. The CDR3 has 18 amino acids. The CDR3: CASSTRLAGDHPKNIQYF. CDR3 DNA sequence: TGCGCCAGCAGCACCAGACTAGCGGGGGACCACCCCAAAAACATTCAGTACTTC.

CDR3 DNA: TGTGCCAGCAGAGGTGGAGGGGGCGCAGGTCCAGGGCAGTTCTTC. Translating gives CASRGGGGAGPGQFF. J is TRBJ2-1 and V is TRBV6-1; the D gene is possibly TRBD1 (7 bases). Trimming pared 6 bases from V and 12 bases from J, leaving 24 bases between. Germline V gene sequence: CDR1 MNHNS, CDR2 SASEGT. The CDR3 runs 15 residues.

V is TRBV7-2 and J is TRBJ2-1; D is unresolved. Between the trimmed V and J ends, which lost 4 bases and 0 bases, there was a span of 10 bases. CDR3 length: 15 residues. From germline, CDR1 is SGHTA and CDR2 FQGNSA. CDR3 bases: TGTGCCAGCAGCTCCTTTAGGAGCTCCTACAATGAGCAGTTCTTC. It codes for CASSSFRSSYNEQFF.

The CDR3 protein is CASSGGVSYNEQFF. Here the CDR3 DNA reads TGTGCCAGCAGTGGAGGGGTCTCCTACAATGAGCAGTTCTTC. The chain links TRBV27 to TRBJ2-1; perhaps TRBD2 as D (6 bases). Germline CDR1 is MNHEY and CDR2 is SMNVEV (reference sequence). The CDR3 is 14 residues long. V dropped 5 bases and J dropped 0 bases, with 8 bases sitting between them.

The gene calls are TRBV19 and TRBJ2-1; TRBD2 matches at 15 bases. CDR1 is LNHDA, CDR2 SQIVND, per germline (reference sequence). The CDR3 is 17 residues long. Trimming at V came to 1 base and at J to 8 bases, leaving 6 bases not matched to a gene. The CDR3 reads CASSIVGLAGGVDEQFF. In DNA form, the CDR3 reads TGTGCCAGTAGTATAGTAGGACTAGCGGGAGGGGTTGATGAGCAGTTCTTC.